Listed here is a single TCR beta chain. The antigen is unknown. CDR3 length: 16 residues. Germline assignment: CDR1 MNHEY and CDR2 SMNVEV (reference sequence). The junction had 11 bases not matched to a gene; V was cut back by 3 bases and J by 8 bases. The entry originates in a study of cytomegalovirus exposure and HLA in healthy donors. Notes on the study in general: TCR beta sequences reportedly predicted the HLA-A and HLA-B alleles of most subjects accurately. Later analysis revealed greater clonal expansion in HLA-associated TCR beta chains than in equally common others.

Amplification used 60 Vbeta primers and 13 Jbeta primers. Clones were read by immunoSEQ multiplex PCR, and TCRdb kept only the in-frame ones, dropping some. The sample shows about 120,000 clones, roughly 82% of them seen only once. The chain recombines TRBV27 with TRBJ2-1; 9 bases match TRBD2. The source is a male donor in good health and CMV-seropositive. The material sequenced was PBMCs. The CDR3 protein is CASSFTLAGRGYEQFF. Here the CDR3 DNA reads TGTGCCAGCAGTTTCACCCTAGCGGGGCGTGGGTATGAGCAGTTCTTC.